This record covers a single TCR beta chain. In TCRdb, the 5' RACE reads were re-called with MiXCR into one record per CDR3 protein. Of some 340,000 distinct CDR3 sequences in the sample, about 10% were seen once. The data belong to a study of T cells after yellow fever vaccination. The CDR3 covers 16 residues. Germline trimming cut 3 bases from V and 6 bases from J; bases unmatched to any gene: 7. Germline V gives CDR1 LGHDT, CDR2 YNNKEL (reference sequence). The TCR sequence derives from a man in his late teens or twenties who received the YFV17D yellow fever vaccine. The sample consisted of CD4+ T cells sorted from PBMCs, taken 45 days after the yellow fever booster vaccination. This rearrangement joins TRBV3-1 to TRBJ2-3; 12 bases align to TRBD2. The CDR3 sequence is CASSQLAGGPLDTQYF. The CDR3 DNA sequence: TGTGCCAGCAGCCAGCTAGCGGGGGGGCCTCTGGATACGCAGTATTTT.